What follows is one T cell receptor beta chain and its context. These data originate in a study of blood T cell repertoires in COVID-19. About the research overall: Samples came from the United States, Italy and Spain, spanning acute and convalescent COVID-19. T cells, B-cell-depleted T cells, or PBMCs supplied cDNA or gDNA.

Per the study methods: The authors estimated nucleated cell counts from reference gene primer amplification. Clones were read by immunoSEQ multiplex PCR, and TCRdb kept only the in-frame ones, dropping some. V, J and clone size are taken as reported in that table, and D and trimming were inferred from the DNA itself. The sample lists some 400,000 clones, more than 75% seen once, with approximately 2.9% in the top ten. CDR3 length: 14 amino acids. V lost 4 bases to trimming and J lost 4 bases; unmatched junction nucleotides: 3. The V gene's germline CDR1 is MNHEY and CDR2 SVGAGI. This TCR derives from a human donor in a cohort sampled during active COVID-19. This chain joins TRBV6-5 and TRBJ1-1, with TRBD1 matching over 10 bases. The material sequenced was peripheral blood. DNA of the CDR3: TGTGCCAGCAGTTTGGGACAGGGGTCCACTGAAGCTTTCTTT. Its protein product is CASSLGQGSTEAFF.